This T cell receptor (beta chain) was observed in a study of T-cell reconstitution after alpha-beta-depleted transplantation in children. In this sample, this clonotype turned up many times. Unique molecular identifiers were used in preparing the TCRbeta library. TCRdb ran MiXCR on the PCR reads and lists one entry per CDR3 protein. This table has 200,000 to 300,000 distinct CDR3 sequences, about 12% appearing once. The CDR3 extends over 14 amino acids. V lost 6 bases, J lost 8 bases, and 8 bases stayed unmatched. Germline assignment: CDR1 SQVTM and CDR2 ANQGSEA. The chain combines TRBV29-1 with TRBJ2-3, with 13 bases aligning to TRBD2. The sequence derives from a human donor who donated a stem cell graft to a child with acute lymphoblastic leukemia. Sequences were derived from PBMCs from the stem cell graft donor, sampled from the stem cell graft. The CDR3 sequence: CSVSTSGGAGTQYF. The CDR3 DNA follows: TGCAGCGTGTCTACTAGCGGGGGGGCAGGTACGCAGTATTTT.